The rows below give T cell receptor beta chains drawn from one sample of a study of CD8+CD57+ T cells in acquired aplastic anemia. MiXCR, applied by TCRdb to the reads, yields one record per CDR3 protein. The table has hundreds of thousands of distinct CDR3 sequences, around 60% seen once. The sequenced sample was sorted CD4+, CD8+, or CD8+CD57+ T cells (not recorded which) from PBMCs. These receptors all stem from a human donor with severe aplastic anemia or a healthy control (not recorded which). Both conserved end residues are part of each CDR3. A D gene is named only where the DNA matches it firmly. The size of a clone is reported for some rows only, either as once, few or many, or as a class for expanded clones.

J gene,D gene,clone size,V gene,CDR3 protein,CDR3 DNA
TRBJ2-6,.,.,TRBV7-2,CASSQGGEGGANVLTF,TGTGCCAGCAGCCAAGGGGGTGAGGGGGGGGCCAACGTCCTGACTTTC
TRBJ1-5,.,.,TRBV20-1,CSARSRQGDQPQHF,TGCAGTGCTAGGTCCCGCCAGGGTGATCAGCCCCAGCATTTT
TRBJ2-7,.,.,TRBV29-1,CSVEVSDPGYEQYF,TGCAGCGTTGAAGTGTCTGACCCGGGGTACGAGCAGTACTTC
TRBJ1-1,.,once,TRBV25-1,CASSENQGSTEAFF,TGTGCCAGCAGTGAAAATCAGGGGTCGACTGAAGCTTTCTTT
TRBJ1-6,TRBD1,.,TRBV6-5,CASSYSRTGVSPLHF,TGTGCCAGCAGTTACTCTCGGACAGGGGTTTCACCCCTCCACTTT
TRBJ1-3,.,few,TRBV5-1,CASSATASSGNTIYF,TGCGCCAGCAGCGCCACAGCTAGCTCTGGAAACACCATATATTTT
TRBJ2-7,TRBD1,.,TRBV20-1,CSAIGTGKDEQYF,TGCAGTGCTATCGGGACAGGGAAGGACGAGCAGTACTTC
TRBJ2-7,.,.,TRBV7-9,CANSSRQTHAYEQYF,TGTGCCAACAGCTCCCGACAGACTCACGCCTACGAGCAGTACTTC
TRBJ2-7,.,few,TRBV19,CASSTTGAGYEQYF,TGTGCCAGTAGTACGACGGGGGCCGGCTACGAGCAGTACTTC
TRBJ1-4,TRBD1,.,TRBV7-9,CASAGDRGRDHEKLFF,TGTGCCAGCGCCGGCGACAGGGGGCGCGATCACGAAAAACTGTTTTTT
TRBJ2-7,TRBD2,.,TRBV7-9,CASSSFIGGGAPEQYF,TGTGCCAGCAGCAGCTTCATCGGCGGGGGGGCCCCCGAGCAGTACTTC